Detailed here is one TCR beta chain. As yet, its antigen is unknown. The sample originates from a study of cytomegalovirus exposure and HLA in healthy donors. PCR amplification relied on 60 Vbeta primers (plus 13 Jbeta primers). Using immunoSEQ multiplex PCR, the repertoire was profiled, and TCRdb retains in-frame clones only, with some absent. This sample yields approximately 150,000 clones, of which around 66% are seen a single time; around 3% belongs to the top ten. General study findings and limits: The classifier, whose performance was assessed in both the original and validation cohorts, reportedly diagnosed cytomegalovirus status with high specificity and sensitivity. Among immune exposure information, only CMV serostatus was available. TCR beta sequences reportedly predicted most subjects' HLA-A and HLA-B alleles accurately.

The CDR3 is 15 residues long. The germline V gene has CDR1 SGHAT and CDR2 FQNNGV. The ends were cut back, 1 base at V and 4 bases at J, with 13 bases in the middle. The sample taken for sequencing was PBMCs. The chain links TRBV11-2 to TRBJ1-2; TRBD1 might be the D (6 bases). The TCR sequence derives from a woman in her 30s in good health and CMV-seropositive. CDR3: CASSLAMGAVYGYTF. The CDR3 DNA is TGTGCCAGCAGCTTAGCAATGGGGGCAGTCTATGGCTACACCTTC.